This TCR beta chain was recovered during a study of tumor-infiltrating lymphocytes in primary liver carcinoma. Study as a whole: Aged between 30 and 69 years, the patients were men and women. Stage T1-T3 N0M0 tumors spanned about 4.2 to 10 cm.

The germline CDR1 and CDR2 sequences are SGHRS and YFSETQ. Trimming stripped 4 bases from V and 0 bases from J, with 17 bases between. The CDR3 spans 17 residues. Reverse transcription of about 0.5 ug total RNA with a constant-region primer produced TCR beta cDNA. It was through three nested multiplex PCR rounds of slightly modified ARM-PCR that TCR beta libraries arose. It was with TRBV1-TRBV30 forward primers and a C-beta reverse primer that the first two PCR rounds were run, at roughly 10 cycles each. MiXCR was run by TCRdb on the multiplex PCR reads, yielding one entry per CDR3 protein. The sample records tens of thousands of distinct CDR3 sequences, 60% to 80% being singletons. Between about 17 and 34 mg of unsorted bulk tissue served as the source from which RNA and DNA were co-extracted.

This TCR was sampled from a man aged 35 to 55 with primary liver carcinoma and hepatitis B virus infection. Material for sequencing was tumor-adjacent normal liver tissue. The V and J genes are TRBV5-1 and TRBJ2-1, with a possible D match to TRBD2 (6 bases). As DNA, the CDR3 is TGCGCCAGCAGCGCAGGGACTTGCAGCTACTCCTACAATGAGCAGTTCTTC. Amino acids: CASSAGTCSYSYNEQFF.